The clone carrying this TCR beta chain has just one count. No antigen is known for it. The PCR made use of 60 Vbeta and 13 Jbeta primers. The assay was immunoSEQ multiplex PCR, and TCRdb's table has in-frame clones only and misses some. The repertoire consists of approximately 190,000 clones, with around 87% occurring once and the leading ten covering around 1.4%. This sample is drawn from a study of cytomegalovirus exposure and HLA in healthy donors. Trimming at V came to 5 bases and at J to 5 bases, leaving 4 bases not matched to a gene. Germline V lookup: CDR1 MDHEN, CDR2 SYDVKM. This CDR3 spans 14 amino acids. Whole-study results and caveats: Reports credit the classifier with highly specific, highly sensitive diagnosis of cytomegalovirus status.

The chain links TRBV28 to TRBJ2-7, with 12 bases lining up with TRBD2. The sequence derives from a man aged 25 to 40 in good health and CMV-seronegative. The specimen was PBMCs. The CDR3 sequence: CASSVLAGGNEQYF. CDR3 bases: TGTGCCAGCAGTGTACTAGCGGGGGGAAACGAGCAGTACTTC. Full variable domain (rest looked up from reference TRBV28 and TRBJ2-7): DVKVTQSSRYLVKRTGEKVFLECVQDMDHENMFWYRQDPGLGLRLIYFSYDVKMKEKGDIPEGYSVSREKKERFSLILESASTNQTSMYLCASSVLAGGNEQYFGPGTRLTVT.